A selection of T cell receptor beta chains follows, all from one sample in a study of vaccination and CD4 T cells after COVID-19. TCRdb recomputed calls from the PCR reads with MiXCR, one row per CDR3 protein. The sample holds just over 35,000 distinct CDR3 sequences, around 33% seen once. This specimen was CD4+ T cells from blood, taken about 7 months after SARS-CoV-2 vaccination. The receptors come from a human donor who had recovered from COVID-19. Both conserved end residues are part of each CDR3. Fields, in order: clone size, J gene, D gene, V gene, CDR3 DNA, CDR3 protein. D genes are given only for firm matches. The size field is filled for only some rows; it gives once, few, many or a size class.

>few|TRBJ1-5|-|TRBV7-8
TGTGCCAGCAGCTTAGATTCGGGCCCCGGTTTCAATCAGCCCCAGCATTTT
CASSLDSGPGFNQPQHF
>-|TRBJ2-2|TRBD1|TRBV2
TGTGCCAGGACAGGGGGGACCGGGGAGCTGTTTTTT
CARTGGTGELFF
>-|TRBJ1-6|-|TRBV20-1
TGCAGTGCTAGAGTGCGGGGCAGGGGCAGTTTGAATTCACCCCTCCACTTT
CSARVRGRGSLNSPLHF
>-|TRBJ2-7|TRBD1|TRBV7-6
TGTGCCAGCAGCTTAGGACAGGGATACTCCTACGAGCAGTACTTC
CASSLGQGYSYEQYF
>-|TRBJ2-3|TRBD2|TRBV19
TGTGCCAGTTCCGTAGCGGGGGCGTATGGGGATACGCAGTATTTT
CASSVAGAYGDTQYF
>few|TRBJ2-7|-|TRBV19
TGTGCCAGTAGTATCACGAGCGGGCCCAGCGAGCAGTACTTC
CASSITSGPSEQYF
>-|TRBJ1-5|-|TRBV4-1
TGCGCCAGCAGCCAAGTCGACATGGGCATGAGCGCGGGTCAGCCCCAGCATTTT
CASSQVDMGMSAGQPQHF
>-|TRBJ2-5|TRBD2|TRBV6-1
TGTGCCAGCAACCGGAGACTAGCGGGAGTGGAGACCCAGTACTTC
CASNRRLAGVETQYF
>-|TRBJ1-5|-|TRBV28
TGTGCCAGCAGTTTAACGCAGGGTAGGCAGCCCCAGCATTTT
CASSLTQGRQPQHF
>few|TRBJ2-1|TRBD2|TRBV20-1
TGCAGTGCTAGTCCCGGGACTAGCATTGACAATGAGCAGTTCTTC
CSASPGTSIDNEQFF
>-|TRBJ1-1|-|TRBV5-3
TGTGCCAGCACCAGACGCGGGCTCGAAGCTTTCTTT
CASTRRGLEAFF
>-|TRBJ1-1|TRBD1|TRBV5-1
TGCGCCAGCAGCTTGGAAGGAGGGGGCGCGAACACTGAAGCTTTCTTT
CASSLEGGGANTEAFF
>-|TRBJ1-2|-|TRBV28
TGTGCCAGCAGTTTATTTGGGACGGGCTATGGCTACACCTTC
CASSLFGTGYGYTF
>medium-sized|TRBJ2-1|-|TRBV27
TGTGCCAGCAGACCCGGGACTGTACACAATGAGCAGTTCTTC
CASRPGTVHNEQFF
>-|TRBJ2-3|-|TRBV28
TGTGCCAGCAGTTTAATCGCAGATACGCAGTATTTT
CASSLIADTQYF
>few|TRBJ2-7|-|TRBV7-2
TGTGCCAGCAGCTTAAGGCAGGTCGTCTCCTACGAGCAGTACTTC
CASSLRQVVSYEQYF
>few|TRBJ2-7|TRBD2|TRBV20-1
TGCAGTGCTAGAGGGACTAGCGGGAGTTACGAGCAGTACTTC
CSARGTSGSYEQYF
>-|TRBJ2-1|-|TRBV10-3
TGTGCCATCACCGCGGAGGGCGGGACCCACAATGAGCAGTTCTTC
CAITAEGGTHNEQFF
>-|TRBJ1-2|TRBD1|TRBV2
TGTGCCAGCAGTGCAAGGGTGACAGGGTTGTATGGCTACACCTTC
CASSARVTGLYGYTF
>few|TRBJ2-1|TRBD1|TRBV15
TGTGCCACCAGCAGTTCCGGGACAGGTTACAATGAGCAGTTCTTC
CATSSSGTGYNEQFF
>-|TRBJ2-7|-|TRBV7-2
TGTGCCAGCAGCTATAATACCTACGAGCAGTACTTC
CASSYNTYEQYF
>medium-sized|TRBJ2-5|-|TRBV7-9
TGTGCCAGCAGCTTAGGGAGCGGAGGCCAAGAGACCCAGTACTTC
CASSLGSGGQETQYF
>-|TRBJ2-7|-|TRBV20-1
TGCAGTGCTCGAAAAGTGGCGGAATACGAGCAGTACTTC
CSARKVAEYEQYF
>-|TRBJ2-1|TRBD2|TRBV4-2
TGTGCCAGCAGCGCCACGACTAGCGGGTCCTACAATGAGCAGTTCTTC
CASSATTSGSYNEQFF
>-|TRBJ2-1|TRBD2|TRBV20-1
TGCAGTGCTAGAAGCTCTGAGGGACTAGCGGGAGCCGGTAATGAGCAGTTCTTC
CSARSSEGLAGAGNEQFF
>-|TRBJ2-3|-|TRBV29-1
TGCAGCGTTGTACAGACAGATACGCAGTATTTT
CSVVQTDTQYF
>-|TRBJ2-7|TRBD2|TRBV7-6
TGTGCCAGCAGCACTTTTCCCGGGACTACCTACGAGCAGTACTTC
CASSTFPGTTYEQYF
>-|TRBJ2-7|-|TRBV7-9
TGTGCCAGCAGCTTCGGACAGCACGAGCAGTACTTC
CASSFGQHEQYF
>few|TRBJ2-7|-|TRBV28
TGTGCCAGCATCCCCCAAGGGGTATTGTCCTACGAGCAGTACTTC
CASIPQGVLSYEQYF
>-|TRBJ1-1|TRBD1|TRBV12-3/TRBV12-4
TGTGCCAGCAGGGTCGACAGGGTGGGGATCGTTGAAGCTTTCTTT
CASRVDRVGIVEAFF
>few|TRBJ1-2|TRBD1|TRBV27
TGTGCCAGCAGCTCTGGTAGGGACAGCACTAACTATGGCTACACCTTC
CASSSGRDSTNYGYTF
>-|TRBJ2-7|TRBD2|TRBV29-1
TGCAGCGTTGGTGGGGGGGTCTCCTACGAGCAGTACTTC
CSVGGGVSYEQYF
>once|TRBJ2-7|-|TRBV4-1
TGCGCCAGCAGCCAGCTCGAGGGGCCGACTGCCTACGAGCAGTACTTC
CASSQLEGPTAYEQYF
>-|TRBJ2-7|TRBD2|TRBV20-1
TGCAGTGCTAGGGGACTAGCGACCTACGAGCAGTACTTC
CSARGLATYEQYF
>-|TRBJ2-7|-|TRBV6-2/TRBV6-3
TGTGCCAGCAGTTACCCACACGAGCAGTACTTC
CASSYPHEQYF
>-|TRBJ2-1|-|TRBV19
TGTGCCAGTAGTCCAACAGGGTACAATGAGCAGTTCTTC
CASSPTGYNEQFF
>-|TRBJ1-2|-|TRBV18
TGTGCCAGCTCAGGGGGTGTTGGACGTGGCTACACCTTC
CASSGGVGRGYTF
>-|TRBJ1-6|-|TRBV19
TGTGCCAGTAGTCCAGACCTGTGGCGATCTTCACCCCTCCACTTT
CASSPDLWRSSPLHF
>-|TRBJ2-5|TRBD2|TRBV7-9
TGTGCCAGCAGGCGGGAGGCCAAAGAGACCCAGTACTTC
CASRREAKETQYF
>-|TRBJ2-7|-|TRBV6-5
TGTGCCAGCAGTTACTGGGGCGGCTACGAGCAGTACTTC
CASSYWGGYEQYF
>-|TRBJ2-2|-|TRBV15
TGTGCCACCAGCAAAAAACAGGAGACCGGGGAGCTGTTTTTT
CATSKKQETGELFF
>-|TRBJ1-5|-|TRBV5-1
TGCGCCAGCAGTCTTGACTTTAGCAATCAGCCCCAGCATTTT
CASSLDFSNQPQHF
>once|TRBJ2-1|-|TRBV2
TGTGCTAGCACCCTTAACTCCTACAATGAGCAGTTCTTC
CASTLNSYNEQFF
>-|TRBJ1-5|-|TRBV6-2/TRBV6-3
TGTGCCAGCAAAACTGGACGGCGGGCCAATCAGCCCCAGCATTTT
CASKTGRRANQPQHF
>-|TRBJ1-5|-|TRBV5-1
TGCGCCAGCAGCTTGACAGGGACGAGCAATCAGCCCCAGCATTTT
CASSLTGTSNQPQHF
>-|TRBJ2-1|TRBD2|TRBV5-1
TGCGCCAGCAGCGGGGGACTAGCGGGAGCAGCTCGTGAGCAGTTCTTC
CASSGGLAGAAREQFF
>few|TRBJ1-2|-|TRBV20-1
TGCAGTGCTAGAGAGTTGGGGTTGCCGTATGGCTACACCTTC
CSARELGLPYGYTF
>-|TRBJ2-1|TRBD2|TRBV20-1
TGCAGTGCTCCCCGGACTAGCTTGTACAATGAGCAGTTCTTC
CSAPRTSLYNEQFF
>-|TRBJ2-3|TRBD2|TRBV20-1
TGCAGTGCCAATCGTTATACTAGCGGGAGGATTCAAGATACGCAGTATTTT
CSANRYTSGRIQDTQYF
>few|TRBJ2-7|-|TRBV11-1
TGTGCCAGCAGCTTTAAGAGCGGAGCCTACGAGCAGTACTTC
CASSFKSGAYEQYF
>few|TRBJ1-2|TRBD1|TRBV7-8
TGTGCCAGCAGCCCAGGGACAGGGGGCAACTATGGCTACACCTTC
CASSPGTGGNYGYTF
>-|TRBJ1-2|TRBD1|TRBV10-3
TGTGCCATCAGCGGGACAGGGAACTATGGCTACACCTTC
CAISGTGNYGYTF
>few|TRBJ1-1|-|TRBV20-1
TGCAGTGCTAGAGACCCCCGGCGGGGGCAGAACACTGAAGCTTTCTTT
CSARDPRRGQNTEAFF
>-|TRBJ2-4|-|TRBV20-1
TGCAGTGCTGATCCCCAAAACATTCAGTACTTC
CSADPQNIQYF
>few|TRBJ1-5|-|TRBV7-8
TGTGCCAGCAGCTTGGGTCAGGGTAGCAATCAGCCCCAGCATTTT
CASSLGQGSNQPQHF
>few|TRBJ2-1|TRBD2|TRBV28
TGTGCCAGCACCGATAGCGGGAGAAGGTACAATGAGCAGTTCTTC
CASTDSGRRYNEQFF
>few|TRBJ2-3|TRBD2|TRBV7-6
TGTGCCAGCAGCCCGGGGGGGTTTAGCACAGATACGCAGTATTTT
CASSPGGFSTDTQYF
>-|TRBJ2-7|-|TRBV6-1
TGTGCCAGCAGCCGAAACTCCTACGAGCAGTACTTC
CASSRNSYEQYF
>-|TRBJ2-7|TRBD2|TRBV7-3
TGTGCCAGCAGCGCCTCGGGGGGGAGCTCCTACGAGCAGTACTTC
CASSASGGSSYEQYF